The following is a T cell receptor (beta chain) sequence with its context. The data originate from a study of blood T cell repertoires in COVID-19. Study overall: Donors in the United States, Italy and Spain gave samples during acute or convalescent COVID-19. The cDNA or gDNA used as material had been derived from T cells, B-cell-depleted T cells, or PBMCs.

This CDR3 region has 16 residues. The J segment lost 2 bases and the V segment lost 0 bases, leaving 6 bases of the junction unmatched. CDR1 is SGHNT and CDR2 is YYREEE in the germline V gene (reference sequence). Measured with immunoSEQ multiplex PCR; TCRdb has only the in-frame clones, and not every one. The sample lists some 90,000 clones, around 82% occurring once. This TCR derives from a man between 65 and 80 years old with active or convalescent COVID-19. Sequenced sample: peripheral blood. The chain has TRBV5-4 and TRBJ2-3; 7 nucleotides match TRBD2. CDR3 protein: CASSLEVGGVTDTQYF. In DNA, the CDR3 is TGTGCCAGCAGCTTGGAAGTGGGGGGGGTCACAGATACGCAGTATTTT.